This T cell receptor beta chain was sequenced during a study of T cell responses to AZD1222 COVID-19 vaccine. Findings and limits, study-wide: A reported finding is that nearly half of spike-specific TCRs target unmutated variant regions.

The assay was immunoSEQ multiplex PCR, and TCRdb's table has in-frame clones only and misses some. The repertoire holds roughly 120,000 clones, just over 85% seen once, with 15% to 20% in the top ten. Comments on this clone: What it recognizes is unknown.

The source is an adult in good health. The specimen was peripheral blood, collected on day 0 of MenACWY control vaccination.

The CDR3 nucleotides read TGTGCCAGCAGTTACTATTCGGAGAACACTGAAGCTTTCTTT. Translating it yields CASSYYSENTEAFF. This chain joins TRBV6-5 and TRBJ1-1; D uncertain. CDR3 length equals 14 residues. V lost 1 base, J lost 1 base, and 7 bases lay in between. The germline V gene encodes CDR1 MNHEY and CDR2 SVGAGI.